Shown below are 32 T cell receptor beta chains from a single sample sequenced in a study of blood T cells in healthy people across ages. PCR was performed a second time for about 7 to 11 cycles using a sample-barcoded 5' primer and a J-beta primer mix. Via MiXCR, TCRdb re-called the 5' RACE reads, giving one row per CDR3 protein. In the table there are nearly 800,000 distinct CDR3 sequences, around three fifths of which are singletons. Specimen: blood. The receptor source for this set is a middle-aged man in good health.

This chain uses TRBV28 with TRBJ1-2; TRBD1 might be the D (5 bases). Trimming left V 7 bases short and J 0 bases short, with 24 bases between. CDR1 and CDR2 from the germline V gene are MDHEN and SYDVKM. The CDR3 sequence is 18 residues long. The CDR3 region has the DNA TGTGCCAGCAATATCCCTCTTCCAGGGAGGGGAGCTAACTATGGCTACACCTTC. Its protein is CASNIPLPGRGANYGYTF.

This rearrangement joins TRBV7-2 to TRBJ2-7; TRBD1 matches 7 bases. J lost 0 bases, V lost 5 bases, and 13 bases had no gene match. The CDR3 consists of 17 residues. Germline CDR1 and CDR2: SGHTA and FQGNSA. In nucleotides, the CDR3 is TGTGCCAGCAGCCCCAGCGGACAGGCTACAGACTCCTACGAGCAGTACTTC. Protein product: CASSPSGQATDSYEQYF.

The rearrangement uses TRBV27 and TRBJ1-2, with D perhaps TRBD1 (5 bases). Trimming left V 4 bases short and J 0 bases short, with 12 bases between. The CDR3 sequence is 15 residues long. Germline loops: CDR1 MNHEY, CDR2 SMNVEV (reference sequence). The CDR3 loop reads CASSSGPTANYGYTF. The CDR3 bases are TGTGCCAGCAGTTCGGGACCGACAGCTAACTATGGCTACACCTTC.

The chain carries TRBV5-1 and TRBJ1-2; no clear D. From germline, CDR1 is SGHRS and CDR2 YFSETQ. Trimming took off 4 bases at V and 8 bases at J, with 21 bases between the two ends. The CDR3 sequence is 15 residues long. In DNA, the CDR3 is TGCGCCAGCAGCCCCGGTGACCGGACCCCTGGAGGCTACACCTTC. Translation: CASSPGDRTPGGYTF.

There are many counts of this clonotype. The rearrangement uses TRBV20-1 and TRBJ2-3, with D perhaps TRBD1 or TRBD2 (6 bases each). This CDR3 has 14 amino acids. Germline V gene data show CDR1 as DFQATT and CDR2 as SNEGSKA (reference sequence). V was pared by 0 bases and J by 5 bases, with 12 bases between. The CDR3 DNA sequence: TGCAGTGCTAGAGAAGTGGGGGGCCTAGATACGCAGTATTTT. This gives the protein CSAREVGGLDTQYF.

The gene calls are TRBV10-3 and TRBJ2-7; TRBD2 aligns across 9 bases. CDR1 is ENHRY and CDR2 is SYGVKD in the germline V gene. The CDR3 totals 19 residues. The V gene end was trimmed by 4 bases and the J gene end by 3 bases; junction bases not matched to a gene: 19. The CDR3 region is CAISGWVGQGNSGGYEQYF. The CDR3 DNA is TGTGCCATCAGTGGATGGGTGGGGCAGGGTAATAGCGGGGGCTACGAGCAGTACTTC.

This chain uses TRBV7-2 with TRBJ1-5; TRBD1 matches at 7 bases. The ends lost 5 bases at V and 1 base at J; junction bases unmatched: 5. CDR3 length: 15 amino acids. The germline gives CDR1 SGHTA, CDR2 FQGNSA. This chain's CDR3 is CASSPGGGSNQPQHF. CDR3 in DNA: TGTGCCAGCAGCCCAGGGGGTGGAAGCAATCAGCCCCAGCATTTT. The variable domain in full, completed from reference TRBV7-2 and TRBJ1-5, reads GAGVSQSPSNKVTEKGKDVELRCDPISGHTALYWYRQSLGQGLEFLIYFQGNSAPDKSGLPSDRFSAERTGGSVSTLTIQRTQQEDSAVYLCASSPGGGSNQPQHFGDGTRLSIL.

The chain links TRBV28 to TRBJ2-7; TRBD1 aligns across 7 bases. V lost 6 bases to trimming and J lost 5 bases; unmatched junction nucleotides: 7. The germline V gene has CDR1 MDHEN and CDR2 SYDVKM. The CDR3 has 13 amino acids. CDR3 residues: CASRRTTGNEQYF. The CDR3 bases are TGTGCCAGCAGGCGAACGACAGGGAACGAGCAGTACTTC.

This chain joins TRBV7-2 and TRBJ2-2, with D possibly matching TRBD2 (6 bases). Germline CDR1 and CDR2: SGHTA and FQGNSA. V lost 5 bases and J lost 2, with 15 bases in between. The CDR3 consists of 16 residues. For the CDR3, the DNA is TGTGCCAGCAGCCCGCGTGGTAGCGGAAACACCGGGGAGCTGTTTTTT. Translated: CASSPRGSGNTGELFF.

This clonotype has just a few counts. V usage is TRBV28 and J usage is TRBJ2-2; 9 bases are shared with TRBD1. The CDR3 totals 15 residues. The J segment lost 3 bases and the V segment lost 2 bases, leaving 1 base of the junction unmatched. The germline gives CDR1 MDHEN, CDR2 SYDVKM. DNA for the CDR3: TGTGCCAGCAGTTTAGACAGGGGGGACACCGGGGAGCTGTTTTTT. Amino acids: CASSLDRGDTGELFF. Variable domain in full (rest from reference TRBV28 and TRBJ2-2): DVKVTQSSRYLVKRTGEKVFLECVQDMDHENMFWYRQDPGLGLRLIYFSYDVKMKEKGDIPEGYSVSREKKERFSLILESASTNQTSMYLCASSLDRGDTGELFFGEGSRLTVL.

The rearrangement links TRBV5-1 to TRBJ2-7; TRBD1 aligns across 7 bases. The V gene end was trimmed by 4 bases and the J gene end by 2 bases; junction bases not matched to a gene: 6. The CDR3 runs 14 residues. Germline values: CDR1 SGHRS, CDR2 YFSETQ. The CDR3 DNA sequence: TGCGCCAGCAGCCCGGACAGGAGACCCTACGAGCAGTACTTC. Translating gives CASSPDRRPYEQYF.

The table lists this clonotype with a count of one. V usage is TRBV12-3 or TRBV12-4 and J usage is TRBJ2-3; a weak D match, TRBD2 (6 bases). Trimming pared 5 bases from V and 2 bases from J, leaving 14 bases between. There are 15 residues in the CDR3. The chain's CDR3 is CASSPWRVNTDTQYF. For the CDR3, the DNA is TGTGCCAGCAGTCCGTGGAGGGTCAACACAGATACGCAGTATTTT.

CDR3 protein: CASSPLGNYEQYF. CDR3 DNA sequence: TGTGCCAGCAGTCCATTAGGTAACTACGAGCAGTACTTC. The chain recombines TRBV5-6 with TRBJ2-7, with unresolved D. Trimming removed 5 bases from V and 3 bases from J, with 12 bases in between. Germline-derived CDR1 and CDR2 are SGHDT and YYEEEE. The CDR3 is 13 amino acids.

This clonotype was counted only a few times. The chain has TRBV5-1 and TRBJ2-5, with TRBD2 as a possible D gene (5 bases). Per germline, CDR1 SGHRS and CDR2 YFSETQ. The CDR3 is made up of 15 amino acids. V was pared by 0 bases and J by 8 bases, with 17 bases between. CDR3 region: CASSLVESSRGTQYF. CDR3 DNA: TGCGCCAGCAGCTTGGTGGAATCTAGCAGAGGTACCCAGTACTTC. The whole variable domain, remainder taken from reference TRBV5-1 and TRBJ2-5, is KAGVTQTPRYLIKTRGQQVTLSCSPISGHRSVSWYQQTPGQGLQFLFEYFSETQRNKGNFPGRFSGRQFSNSRSEMNVSTLELGDSALYLCASSLVESSRGTQYFGPGTRLLVL.

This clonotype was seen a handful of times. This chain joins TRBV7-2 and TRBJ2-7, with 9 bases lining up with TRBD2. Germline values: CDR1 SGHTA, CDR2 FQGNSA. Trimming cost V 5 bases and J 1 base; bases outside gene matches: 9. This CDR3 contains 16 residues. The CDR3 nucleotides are TGTGCCAGCAGCCCAAGCCCGGGACTAGCATCCTACGAGCAGTACTTC. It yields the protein CASSPSPGLASYEQYF.

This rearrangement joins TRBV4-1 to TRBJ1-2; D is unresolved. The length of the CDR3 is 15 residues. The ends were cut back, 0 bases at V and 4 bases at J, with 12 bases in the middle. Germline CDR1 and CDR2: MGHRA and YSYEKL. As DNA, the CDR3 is TGCGCCAGCAGCCAAGAGGGAGGGTTAACCTATGGCTACACCTTC. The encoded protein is CASSQEGGLTYGYTF.

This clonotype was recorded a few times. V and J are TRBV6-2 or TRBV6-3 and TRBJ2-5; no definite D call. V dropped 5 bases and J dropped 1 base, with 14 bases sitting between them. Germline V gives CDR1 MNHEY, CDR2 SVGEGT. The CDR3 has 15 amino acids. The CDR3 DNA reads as TGTGCCAGCAGTCTTAGGGCCGCGGCCCAAGAGACCCAGTACTTC. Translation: CASSLRAAAQETQYF.

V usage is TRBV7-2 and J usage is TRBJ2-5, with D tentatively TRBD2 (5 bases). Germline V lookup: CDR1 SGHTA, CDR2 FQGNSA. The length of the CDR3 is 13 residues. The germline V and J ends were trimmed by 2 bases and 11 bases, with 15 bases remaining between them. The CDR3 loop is CASSLRREGEQYF. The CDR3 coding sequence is TGTGCCAGCAGCTTAAGGAGAGAGGGTGAGCAGTACTTC.

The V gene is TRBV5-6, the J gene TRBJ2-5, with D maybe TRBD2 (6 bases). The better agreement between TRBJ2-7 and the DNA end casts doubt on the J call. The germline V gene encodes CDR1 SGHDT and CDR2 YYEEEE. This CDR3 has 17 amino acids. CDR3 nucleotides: TGTGCCAGCAGCGGAGAATCCCGGGACTCCCACCACTACGAGCAGTACTTC. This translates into CASSGESRDSHHYEQYF.

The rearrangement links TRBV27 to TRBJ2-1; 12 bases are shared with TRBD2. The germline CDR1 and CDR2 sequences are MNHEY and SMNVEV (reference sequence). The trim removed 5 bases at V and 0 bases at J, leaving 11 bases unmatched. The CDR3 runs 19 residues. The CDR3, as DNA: TGTGCCAGCAGTACCCGGACTAGCGGGAACCCCAGCTCCTACAATGAGCAGTTCTTC. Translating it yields CASSTRTSGNPSSYNEQFF.

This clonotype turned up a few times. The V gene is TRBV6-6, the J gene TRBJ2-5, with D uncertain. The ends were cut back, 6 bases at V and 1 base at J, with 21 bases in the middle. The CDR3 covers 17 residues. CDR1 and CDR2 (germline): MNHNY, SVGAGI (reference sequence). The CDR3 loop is CASSVPINDRSQETQYF. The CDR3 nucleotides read TGTGCCAGCAGCGTTCCTATCAACGACCGAAGCCAAGAGACCCAGTACTTC.

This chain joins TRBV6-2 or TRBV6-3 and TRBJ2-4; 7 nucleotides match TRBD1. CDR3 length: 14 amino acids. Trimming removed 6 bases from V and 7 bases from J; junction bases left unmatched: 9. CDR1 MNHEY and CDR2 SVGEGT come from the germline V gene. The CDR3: CASSLNRGSNIQYF. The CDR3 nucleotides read TGTGCCAGCAGCTTAAACAGGGGTTCGAACATTCAGTACTTC.

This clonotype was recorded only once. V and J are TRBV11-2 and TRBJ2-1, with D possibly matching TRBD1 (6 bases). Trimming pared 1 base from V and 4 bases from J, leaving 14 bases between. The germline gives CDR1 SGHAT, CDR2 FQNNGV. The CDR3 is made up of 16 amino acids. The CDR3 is CASSLGPKGGYNEQFF. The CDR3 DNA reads TGTGCCAGCAGCTTAGGTCCGAAAGGGGGTTACAATGAGCAGTTCTTC.

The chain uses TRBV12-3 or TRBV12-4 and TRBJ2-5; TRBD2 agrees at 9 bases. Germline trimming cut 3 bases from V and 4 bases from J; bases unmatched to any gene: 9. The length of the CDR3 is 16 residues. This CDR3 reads CASSFGLAGIGETQYF. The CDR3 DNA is TGTGCCAGCAGTTTTGGCCTAGCGGGAATAGGAGAGACCCAGTACTTC.

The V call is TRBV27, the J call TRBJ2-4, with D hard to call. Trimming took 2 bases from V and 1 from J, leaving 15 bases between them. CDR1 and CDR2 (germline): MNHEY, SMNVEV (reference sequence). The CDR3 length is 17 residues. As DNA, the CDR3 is TGTGCCAGCAGTTTAGATACCACTTTATTCGCCAAAAACATTCAGTACTTC. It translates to CASSLDTTLFAKNIQYF.

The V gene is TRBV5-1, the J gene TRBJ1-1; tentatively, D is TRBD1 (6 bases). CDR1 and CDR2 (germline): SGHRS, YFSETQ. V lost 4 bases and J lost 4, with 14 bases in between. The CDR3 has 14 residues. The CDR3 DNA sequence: TGCGCCAGCAGCCCTACTCCAGGGGCCACTGAAGCTTTCTTT. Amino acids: CASSPTPGATEAFF.

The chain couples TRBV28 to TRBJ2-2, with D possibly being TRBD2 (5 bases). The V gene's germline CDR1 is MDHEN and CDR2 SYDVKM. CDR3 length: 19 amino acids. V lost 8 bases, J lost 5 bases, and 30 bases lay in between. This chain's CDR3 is CASERAPRTWGTKTGELFF. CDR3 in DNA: TGTGCCAGCGAGAGGGCCCCCCGTACGTGGGGAACTAAGACCGGGGAGCTGTTTTTT.

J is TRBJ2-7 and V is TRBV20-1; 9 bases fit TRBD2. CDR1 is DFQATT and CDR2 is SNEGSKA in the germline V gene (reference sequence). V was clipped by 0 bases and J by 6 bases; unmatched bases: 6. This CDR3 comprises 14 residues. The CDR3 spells CSARERREGLEQYF. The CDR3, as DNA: TGCAGTGCTAGAGAACGGCGGGAGGGCCTCGAGCAGTACTTC.

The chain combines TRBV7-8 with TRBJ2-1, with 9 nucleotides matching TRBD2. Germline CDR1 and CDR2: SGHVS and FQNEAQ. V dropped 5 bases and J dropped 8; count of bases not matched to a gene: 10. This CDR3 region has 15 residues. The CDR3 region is CASSSAGLAGDEQFF. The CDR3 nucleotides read TGTGCCAGCAGCAGCGCGGGACTAGCTGGCGATGAGCAGTTCTTC.

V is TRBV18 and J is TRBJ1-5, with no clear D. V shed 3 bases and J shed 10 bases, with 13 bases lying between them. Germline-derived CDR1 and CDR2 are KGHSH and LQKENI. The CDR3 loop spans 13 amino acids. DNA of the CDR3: TGTGCCAGCTCACCCCCTTCGAAGGGTCCCCAGCATTTT. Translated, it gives CASSPPSKGPQHF. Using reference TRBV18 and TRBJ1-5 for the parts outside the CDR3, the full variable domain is NAGVMQNPRHLVRRRGQEARLRCSPMKGHSHVYWYRQLPEEGLKFMVYLQKENIIDESGMPKERFSAEFPKEGPSILRIQQVVRGDSAAYFCASSPPSKGPQHFGDGTRLSIL.

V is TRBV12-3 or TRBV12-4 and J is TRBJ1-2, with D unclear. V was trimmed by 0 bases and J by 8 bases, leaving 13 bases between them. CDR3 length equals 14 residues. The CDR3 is CASSLAGILRGYTF. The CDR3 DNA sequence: TGTGCCAGCAGTTTAGCCGGGATCCTGAGGGGCTACACCTTC.

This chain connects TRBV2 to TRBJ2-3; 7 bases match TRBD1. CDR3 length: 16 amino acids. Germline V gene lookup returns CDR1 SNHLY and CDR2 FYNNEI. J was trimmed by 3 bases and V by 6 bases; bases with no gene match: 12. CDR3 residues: CASRPLRTGGTDTQYF. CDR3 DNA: TGTGCCAGCAGACCCCTTAGGACAGGTGGGACAGATACGCAGTATTTT.